The clone carrying this T cell receptor beta chain was picked up a small number of times. V was pared by 5 bases and J by 3 bases, with 10 bases between. The CDR3 has 13 residues. This sample was taken from a study of read filtering for tumor transcriptome and immune sequencing. From roughly 0.4 ug of RNA, a library with molecular barcoded alpha/delta and beta/gamma adaptors was made. TCRdb independently ran MiXCR on the reads; one entry per CDR3 protein. The sample comprises some 140,000 distinct CDR3 sequences, roughly 13% of which are singletons, and approximately 8% rests with the top ten. The origin of this receptor is a donor at least 40 years old with multiple myeloma. The specimen was a population of CD138-negative cells sorted from bone marrow. J is TRBJ1-1 and V is TRBV12-3 or TRBV12-4; a possible D gene is TRBD1 (6 bases). CDR3 region: CASSGTKHTEAFF. The CDR3 nucleotides read TGTGCCAGCAGTGGGACAAAACACACTGAAGCTTTCTTT.